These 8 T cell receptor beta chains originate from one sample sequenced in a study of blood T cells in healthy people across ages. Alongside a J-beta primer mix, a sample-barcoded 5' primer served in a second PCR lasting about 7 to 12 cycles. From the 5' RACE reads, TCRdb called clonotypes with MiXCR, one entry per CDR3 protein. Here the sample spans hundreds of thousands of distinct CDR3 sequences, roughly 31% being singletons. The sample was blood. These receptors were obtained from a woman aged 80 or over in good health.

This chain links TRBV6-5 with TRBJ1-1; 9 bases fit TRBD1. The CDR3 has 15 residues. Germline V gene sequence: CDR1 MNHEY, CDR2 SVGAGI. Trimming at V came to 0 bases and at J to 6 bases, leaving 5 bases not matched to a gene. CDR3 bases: TGTGCCAGCAGTTACTCCGGGACAGGGAGGCCTGAAGCTTTCTTT. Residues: CASSYSGTGRPEAFF.

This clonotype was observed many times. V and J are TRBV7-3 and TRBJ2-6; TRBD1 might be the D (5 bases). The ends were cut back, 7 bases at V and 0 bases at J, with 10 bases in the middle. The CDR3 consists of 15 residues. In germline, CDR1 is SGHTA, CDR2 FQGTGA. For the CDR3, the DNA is TGTGCCAGCACTGACAGTATCTCTGGGGCCAACGTCCTGACTTTC. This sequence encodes CASTDSISGANVLTF. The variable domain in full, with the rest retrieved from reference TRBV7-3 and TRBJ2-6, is GAGVSQTPSNKVTEKGKYVELRCDPISGHTALYWYRQSLGQGPEFLIYFQGTGAADDSGLPNDRFFAVRPEGSVSTLKIQRTERGDSAVYLCASTDSISGANVLTFGAGSRLTVL.

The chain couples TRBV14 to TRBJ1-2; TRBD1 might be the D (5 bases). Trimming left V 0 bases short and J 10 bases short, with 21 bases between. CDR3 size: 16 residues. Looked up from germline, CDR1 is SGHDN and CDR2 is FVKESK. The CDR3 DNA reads TGTGCCAGCAGCCAAGAAAGAGAGAGGGGCGTGAATGACTACACCTTC. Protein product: CASSQERERGVNDYTF.

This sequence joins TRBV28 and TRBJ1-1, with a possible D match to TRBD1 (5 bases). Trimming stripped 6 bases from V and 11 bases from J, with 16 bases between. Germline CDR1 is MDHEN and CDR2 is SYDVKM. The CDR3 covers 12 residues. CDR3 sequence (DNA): TGTGCCAGCAGCGCCATGGGGGTTCTGGCTTTCTTT. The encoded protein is CASSAMGVLAFF.

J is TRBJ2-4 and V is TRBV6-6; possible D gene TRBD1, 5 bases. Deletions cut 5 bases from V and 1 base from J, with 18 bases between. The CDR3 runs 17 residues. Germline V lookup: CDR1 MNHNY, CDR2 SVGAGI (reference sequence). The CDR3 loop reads CASSTIREGVAKNIQYF. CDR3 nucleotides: TGTGCCAGCAGTACCATCAGGGAAGGGGTCGCCAAAAACATTCAGTACTTC.

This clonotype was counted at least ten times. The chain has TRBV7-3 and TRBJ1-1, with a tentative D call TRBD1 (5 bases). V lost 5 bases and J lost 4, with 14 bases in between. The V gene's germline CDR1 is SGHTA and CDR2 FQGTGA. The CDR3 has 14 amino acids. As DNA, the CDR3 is TGTGCCAGCAGCCCCCAGGGTCGAAGCACTGAAGCTTTCTTT. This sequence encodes CASSPQGRSTEAFF. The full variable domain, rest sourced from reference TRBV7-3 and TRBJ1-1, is GAGVSQTPSNKVTEKGKYVELRCDPISGHTALYWYRQSLGQGPEFLIYFQGTGAADDSGLPNDRFFAVRPEGSVSTLKIQRTERGDSAVYLCASSPQGRSTEAFFGQGTRLTVV.

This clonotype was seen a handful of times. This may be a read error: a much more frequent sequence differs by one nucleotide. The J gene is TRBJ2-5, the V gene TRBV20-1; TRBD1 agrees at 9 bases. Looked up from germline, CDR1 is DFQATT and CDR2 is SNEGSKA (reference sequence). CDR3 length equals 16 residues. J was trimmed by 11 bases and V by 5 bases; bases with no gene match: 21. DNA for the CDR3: TGCAGTGCTTCCGGAGTACCGGGACAGGGCAACAATGAGCAGTACTTC. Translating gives CSASGVPGQGNNEQYF.

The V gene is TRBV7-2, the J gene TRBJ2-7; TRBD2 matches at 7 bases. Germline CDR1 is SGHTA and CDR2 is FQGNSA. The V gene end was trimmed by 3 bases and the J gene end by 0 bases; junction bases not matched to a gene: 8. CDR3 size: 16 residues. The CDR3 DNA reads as TGTGCCAGCAGCTTGTCTAGCGGCGTGAGCTCCTACGAGCAGTACTTC. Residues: CASSLSSGVSSYEQYF.